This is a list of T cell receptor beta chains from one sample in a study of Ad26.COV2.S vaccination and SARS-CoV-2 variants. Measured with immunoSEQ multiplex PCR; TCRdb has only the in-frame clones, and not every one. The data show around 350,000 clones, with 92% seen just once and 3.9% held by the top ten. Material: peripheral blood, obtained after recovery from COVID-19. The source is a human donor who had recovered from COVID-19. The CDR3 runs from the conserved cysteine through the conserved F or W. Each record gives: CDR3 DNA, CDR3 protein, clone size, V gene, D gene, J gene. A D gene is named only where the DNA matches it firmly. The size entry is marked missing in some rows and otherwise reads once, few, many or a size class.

TGTGCCAGCAGTTACGCTAGGACTAGCGGGGTTTCGGCCGGGGAGCTGTTTTTT	CASSYARTSGVSAGELFF	-	TRBV6-2/TRBV6-3	TRBD2	TRBJ2-2
TGTGCCATCCCCGGACCCACTGAAGCTTTCTTT	CAIPGPTEAFF	-	TRBV2	-	TRBJ1-1
TGTGCCAGCAGTCAGGGGGCTCGGAGAGAGACCCAGTACTTC	CASSQGARRETQYF	-	TRBV6-5	TRBD1	TRBJ2-5
TGTGCCAGCAGCTTAGCAGGCTTTAGCGGGGGGGTCCCCTACGAGCAGTACTTC	CASSLAGFSGGVPYEQYF	-	TRBV7-2	TRBD2	TRBJ2-7
TGCGCCAGCAGCCACCAGCGGGGGGCCTACAATGAGCAGTTCTTC	CASSHQRGAYNEQFF	-	TRBV4-1	TRBD2	TRBJ2-1
TGTGCCAGCAGCTTAGCGAGCGGTCAGCCCCAGCATTTT	CASSLASGQPQHF	-	TRBV7-2	-	TRBJ1-5
TGTGCCAGCAGTTTATCGGGAGACTCCTACGAGCAGTACTTC	CASSLSGDSYEQYF	-	TRBV27	-	TRBJ2-7
TGCAGCGCTATCGTTTCGGGGTCCGCGAACACCGGGGAGCTGTTTTTT	CSAIVSGSANTGELFF	-	TRBV29-1	-	TRBJ2-2
TGCGCCAGCAGCTTGGCCGGTGGAGGAGGGGAAGTCTACGAGCAGTACTTC	CASSLAGGGGEVYEQYF	-	TRBV5-1	-	TRBJ2-7
TGTGCCAGCACCACCGGGCGGGGCCCCCCCTACGAGCAGTACTTC	CASTTGRGPPYEQYF	-	TRBV28	-	TRBJ2-7
TGTGCCAGCAGCTTGAATCTCCCGGGACAGCCCTATGGCTACACCTTC	CASSLNLPGQPYGYTF	-	TRBV5-6	TRBD1	TRBJ1-2
TGTGCCAGCAGTGAATTATTAGCGGCCCAAGAAGATACGCAGTATTTT	CASSELLAAQEDTQYF	-	TRBV25-1	-	TRBJ2-3
TGTGCCAGCAGCAACCAGGGGGCTGAAGCTTTCTTT	CASSNQGAEAFF	-	TRBV7-2	TRBD1	TRBJ1-1
TGTGCCAGCAGTTTAGGGACTAAAGCTGAAGCTTTCTTT	CASSLGTKAEAFF	-	TRBV27	-	TRBJ1-1
TGTGCCAGCAGTTTTGGGACTAGCGGGTCGGAGACCCAGTACTTC	CASSFGTSGSETQYF	-	TRBV6-5	TRBD2	TRBJ2-5
TGTGCCAGCAGCTTAACGGGGGCCGCCTACGAGCAGTACTTC	CASSLTGAAYEQYF	-	TRBV13	-	TRBJ2-7
TGTGCCAGCAGCTCCCTCCGGGGCCTTACCGGGGAGCTGTTTTTT	CASSSLRGLTGELFF	-	TRBV11-2	-	TRBJ2-2
TGTGCCAGCTCACTACCGTCCTGGCAAGAGACCCAGTACTTC	CASSLPSWQETQYF	-	TRBV18	-	TRBJ2-5
TGCGCCAGCAGCTTAGGGCAGGTGTCCTACGAGCAGTACTTC	CASSLGQVSYEQYF	-	TRBV5-1	-	TRBJ2-7
TGTGCCAGCAGCGCCATACAGAGATTCTATGGCTACACCTTC	CASSAIQRFYGYTF	-	TRBV7-9	-	TRBJ1-2
TGCGCCAGCAGCCACCCGGCTAGCGAATACCAAGGTACCCAGTACTTC	CASSHPASEYQGTQYF	-	TRBV4-1	-	TRBJ2-5
TGCGCCAGCAGCGCGGGAGGGACACCCACTAATTCACCCCTCCACTTT	CASSAGGTPTNSPLHF	-	TRBV5-1	-	TRBJ1-6
TGTGCCAGCAGTGAAGCGTGGCACCGCAATCAGCCCCAGCATTTT	CASSEAWHRNQPQHF	once	TRBV6-1	-	TRBJ1-5
TGTGCCAGCAGCCCTGGTTCAGACAATCAGCCCCAGCATTTT	CASSPGSDNQPQHF	-	TRBV6-2/TRBV6-3	-	TRBJ1-5
TGTGCCAGCAGCTTAGGGGGACGGATGAACACTGAAGCTTTCTTT	CASSLGGRMNTEAFF	-	TRBV7-8	-	TRBJ1-1
TGTGCCAGCAGTTACTCCCCGACAGGACGAAACACCATATATTTT	CASSYSPTGRNTIYF	-	TRBV6-2/TRBV6-3	-	TRBJ1-3
TGTGCCAGCAGCCAGGGCCTTGAAGCTTTCTTT	CASSQGLEAFF	-	TRBV6-5	-	TRBJ1-1
TGTGCCAGCAGCTCGTCGGGGGCACTCACAGATACGCAGTATTTT	CASSSSGALTDTQYF	-	TRBV16	-	TRBJ2-3
TGCGCCAGCAGCCAAGGGACAGGAGAATATGGCTACACCTTC	CASSQGTGEYGYTF	-	TRBV4-1	TRBD1	TRBJ1-2
TGTGCCAGCAGCTTAAACCCGCCAGGGATCAATGAGCAGTTCTTC	CASSLNPPGINEQFF	-	TRBV7-2	-	TRBJ2-1
TGTGCCAGCAGCTCATTTTGGCGGGATACGCAGTATTTT	CASSSFWRDTQYF	-	TRBV7-9	-	TRBJ2-3
TGTGCCAGCAGCTTAGCTAGGGACACTGAAGCTTTCTTT	CASSLARDTEAFF	-	TRBV11-2	-	TRBJ1-1
TGCGCCAGCAGCTTGGACAGGGGGGACACCGGGGAGCTGTTTTTT	CASSLDRGDTGELFF	-	TRBV5-1	TRBD1	TRBJ2-2
TGCGCCAGCAGCTTGGCCAGCGGAGGTTCCTACAATGAGCAGTTCTTC	CASSLASGGSYNEQFF	-	TRBV5-1	-	TRBJ2-1
TGTGCCAGTAGTCCGGGCACTTTTAATGAAAAACTGTTTTTT	CASSPGTFNEKLFF	-	TRBV19	-	TRBJ1-4